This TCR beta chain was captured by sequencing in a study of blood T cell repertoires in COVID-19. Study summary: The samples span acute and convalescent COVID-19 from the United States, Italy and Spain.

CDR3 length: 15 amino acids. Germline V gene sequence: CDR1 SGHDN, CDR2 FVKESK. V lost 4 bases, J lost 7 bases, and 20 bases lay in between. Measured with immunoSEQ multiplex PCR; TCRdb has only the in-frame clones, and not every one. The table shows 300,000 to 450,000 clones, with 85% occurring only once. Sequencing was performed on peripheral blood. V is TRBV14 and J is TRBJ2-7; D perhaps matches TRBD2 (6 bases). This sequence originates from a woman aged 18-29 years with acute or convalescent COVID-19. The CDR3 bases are TGTGCCAGCAGCCGAGACGGGACTCTGGCGGGGGAGCAGTACTTC. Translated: CASSRDGTLAGEQYF. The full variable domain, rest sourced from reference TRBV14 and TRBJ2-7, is EAGVTQFPSHSVIEKGQTVTLRCDPISGHDNLYWYRRVMGKEIKFLLHFVKESKQDESGMPNNRFLAERTGGTYSTLKVQPAELEDSGVYFCASSRDGTLAGEQYFGPGTRLTVT.